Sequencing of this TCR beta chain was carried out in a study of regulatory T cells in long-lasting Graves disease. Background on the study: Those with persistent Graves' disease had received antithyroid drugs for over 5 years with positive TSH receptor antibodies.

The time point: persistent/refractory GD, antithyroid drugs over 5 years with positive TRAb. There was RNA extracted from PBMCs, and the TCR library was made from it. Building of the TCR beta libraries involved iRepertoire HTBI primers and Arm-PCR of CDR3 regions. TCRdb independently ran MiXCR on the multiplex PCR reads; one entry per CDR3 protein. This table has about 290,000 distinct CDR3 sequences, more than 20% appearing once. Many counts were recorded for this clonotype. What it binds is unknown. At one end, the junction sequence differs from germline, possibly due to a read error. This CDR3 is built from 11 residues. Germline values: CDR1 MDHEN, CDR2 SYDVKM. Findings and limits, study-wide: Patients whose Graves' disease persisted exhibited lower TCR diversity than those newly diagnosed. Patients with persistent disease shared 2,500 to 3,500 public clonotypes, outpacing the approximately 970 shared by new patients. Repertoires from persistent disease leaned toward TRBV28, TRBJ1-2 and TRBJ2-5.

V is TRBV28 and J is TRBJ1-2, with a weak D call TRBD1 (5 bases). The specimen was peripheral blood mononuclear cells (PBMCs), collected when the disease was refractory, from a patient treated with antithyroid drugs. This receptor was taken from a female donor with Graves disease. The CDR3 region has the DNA TGTGGCAGCGAAGGGGAGAATGGCTACACCTTC. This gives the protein CGSEGENGYTF.